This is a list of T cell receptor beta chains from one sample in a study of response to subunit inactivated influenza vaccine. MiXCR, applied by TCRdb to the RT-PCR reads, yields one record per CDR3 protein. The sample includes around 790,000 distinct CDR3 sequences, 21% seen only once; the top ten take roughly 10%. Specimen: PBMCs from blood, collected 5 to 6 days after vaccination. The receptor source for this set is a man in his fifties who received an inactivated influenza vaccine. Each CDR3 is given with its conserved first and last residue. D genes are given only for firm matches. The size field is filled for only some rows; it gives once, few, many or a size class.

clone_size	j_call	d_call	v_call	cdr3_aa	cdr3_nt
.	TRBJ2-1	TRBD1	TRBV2	CASRRDRTYNEQFF	TGTGCCAGTCGCCGGGACAGGACCTACAATGAGCAGTTCTTC
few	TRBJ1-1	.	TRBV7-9	CASSLSASGPEAFF	TGTGCCAGCAGCTTATCGGCCAGTGGCCCTGAAGCTTTCTTT
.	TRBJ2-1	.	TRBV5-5	CASSLGSSVEQFF	TGTGCCAGCAGCTTGGGGTCTAGCGTTGAGCAGTTCTTC
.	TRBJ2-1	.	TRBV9	CASSVASLANEQFF	TGTGCCAGCAGCGTAGCGTCACTCGCCAATGAGCAGTTCTTC
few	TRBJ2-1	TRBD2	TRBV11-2	CASSLDLRSGGAGNEQFF	TGTGCCAGCAGCTTAGACCTACGAAGCGGGGGGGCGGGCAATGAGCAGTTCTTC
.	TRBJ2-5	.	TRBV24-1	CATSEGGQIQETQYF	TGTGCCACCAGTGAGGGGGGACAAATCCAAGAGACCCAGTACTTC
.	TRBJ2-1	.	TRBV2	CASISDLSSYNEQFF	TGTGCCAGCATCTCAGACTTGAGCTCCTACAATGAGCAGTTCTTC
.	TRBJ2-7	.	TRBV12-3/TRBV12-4	CASSHGAYEQYF	TGTGCCAGCAGCCACGGGGCCTACGAGCAGTACTTC
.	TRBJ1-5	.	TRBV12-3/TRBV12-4	CASSLRGEGGPQHF	TGTGCCAGCAGCTTGCGCGGGGAGGGTGGGCCCCAGCATTTT
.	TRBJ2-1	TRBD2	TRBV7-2	CASSRPHSGGANEQFF	TGTGCCAGCAGCAGACCACATAGCGGGGGGGCGAATGAGCAGTTCTTC
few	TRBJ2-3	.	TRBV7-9	CASSLSQGGTDTQYF	TGTGCCAGCAGCTTATCCCAGGGCGGGACAGATACGCAGTATTTT
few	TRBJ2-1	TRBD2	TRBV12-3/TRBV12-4	CASSNKLAGGLYNEQFF	TGTGCCAGCAGCAACAAACTAGCGGGGGGGCTCTACAATGAGCAGTTCTTC
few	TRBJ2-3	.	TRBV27	CASKEVPSRTDTQYF	TGTGCCAGCAAGGAAGTACCCTCACGAACAGATACGCAGTATTTT
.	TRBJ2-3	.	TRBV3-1	CASSVDRSRTDTQYF	TGTGCCAGCAGCGTTGACAGGTCTCGCACAGATACGCAGTATTTT
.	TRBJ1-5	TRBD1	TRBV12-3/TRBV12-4	CASSLTGGVSNQPQHF	TGTGCCAGCAGTCTAACAGGGGGCGTTAGCAATCAGCCCCAGCATTTT
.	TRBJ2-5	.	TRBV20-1	CSARDGGRAGETQYF	TGCAGTGCTAGAGATGGCGGAAGGGCCGGGGAGACCCAGTACTTC
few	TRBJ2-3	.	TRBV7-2	CASSPSGASGTDTQYF	TGTGCCAGCAGCCCTTCGGGGGCTAGCGGCACAGATACGCAGTATTTT
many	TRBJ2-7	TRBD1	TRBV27	CASSFVGVQGAGEQYF	TGTGCCAGCAGTTTCGTAGGCGTGCAGGGGGCGGGCGAGCAGTACTTC
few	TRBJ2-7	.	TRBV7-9	CASSSWDTSYEQYF	TGTGCCAGCAGCTCATGGGACACCTCCTACGAGCAGTACTTC
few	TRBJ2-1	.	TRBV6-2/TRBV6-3	CASSRPGEDLYNEQFF	TGTGCCAGCAGTCGGCCGGGAGAGGACCTATACAATGAGCAGTTCTTC
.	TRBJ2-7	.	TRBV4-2	CASSPLGDRGEQYF	TGTGCCAGCAGCCCTCTCGGTGATCGGGGCGAGCAGTACTTC
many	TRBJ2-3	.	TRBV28	CASSSVRRPGDTQYF	TGTGCCAGCAGTTCGGTGCGTAGGCCCGGGGATACGCAGTATTTT
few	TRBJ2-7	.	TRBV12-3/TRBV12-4	CASSFGYRSYEQYF	TGTGCCAGCAGCTTCGGGTACAGATCCTACGAGCAGTACTTC
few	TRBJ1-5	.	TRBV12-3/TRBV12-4	CASSSAVDNQPQHF	TGTGCCAGCAGTTCGGCAGTAGATAATCAGCCCCAGCATTTT
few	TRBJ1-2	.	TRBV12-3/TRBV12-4	CASSLQALYGYTF	TGTGCCAGCAGTTTACAGGCTCTCTATGGCTACACCTTC
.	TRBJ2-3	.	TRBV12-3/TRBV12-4	CASSWRTDTQYF	TGTGCCAGCAGTTGGAGAACAGATACGCAGTATTTT
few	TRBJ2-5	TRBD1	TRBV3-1	CASSQVIGDRGGETQYF	TGTGCCAGCAGCCAAGTGATTGGCGACAGGGGAGGAGAGACCCAGTACTTC
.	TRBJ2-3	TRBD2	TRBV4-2	CASSQDLGVTSGNTDTQYF	TGTGCCAGCAGCCAAGATCTCGGAGTGACTAGCGGAAACACAGATACGCAGTATTTT
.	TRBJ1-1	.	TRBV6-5	CASSYYTGRNTEAFF	TGTGCCAGCAGTTATTATACAGGGAGGAACACTGAAGCTTTCTTT
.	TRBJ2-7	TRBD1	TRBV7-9	CASSSTGYHEQYF	TGTGCCAGCAGCTCGACAGGGTACCACGAGCAGTACTTC
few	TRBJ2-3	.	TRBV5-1	CASGGTVRADTQYF	TGCGCCAGCGGCGGGACAGTCCGTGCAGATACGCAGTATTTT
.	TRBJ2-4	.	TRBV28	CASSTPGKGDIQYF	TGTGCCAGCAGTACACCGGGTAAAGGAGACATTCAGTACTTC
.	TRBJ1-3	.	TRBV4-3	CASSQAPGNTIYF	TGCGCCAGCAGCCAAGCCCCTGGAAACACCATATATTTT
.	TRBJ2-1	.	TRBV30	CAWSLGSGPYNEQFF	TGTGCCTGGAGCCTCGGGAGCGGACCCTACAATGAGCAGTTCTTC
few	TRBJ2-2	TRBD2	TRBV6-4	CASSAGENTGELFF	TGTGCCAGCTCAGCGGGGGAGAACACCGGGGAGCTGTTTTTT
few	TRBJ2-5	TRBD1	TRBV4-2	CASSQGADRGQETQYF	TGTGCCAGCAGCCAAGGGGCGGACAGGGGGCAAGAGACCCAGTACTTC
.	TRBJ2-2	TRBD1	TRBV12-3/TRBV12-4	CASSPRDRGRTGELFF	TGTGCCAGCAGTCCGCGGGACAGGGGGCGCACCGGGGAGCTGTTTTTT
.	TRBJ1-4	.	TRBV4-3	CASSQAGLNEKLFF	TGCGCCAGCAGCCAAGCAGGGTTAAATGAAAAACTGTTTTTT
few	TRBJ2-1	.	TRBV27	CASSWVQGGYNEQFF	TGTGCCAGCAGTTGGGTCCAGGGGGGCTACAATGAGCAGTTCTTC
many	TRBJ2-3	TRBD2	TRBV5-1	CASSLWAGVFTDTQYF	TGCGCCAGCAGCTTGTGGGCGGGAGTATTCACAGATACGCAGTATTTT
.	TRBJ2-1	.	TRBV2	CASTQNNEQFF	TGTGCCAGCACACAGAACAATGAGCAGTTCTTC
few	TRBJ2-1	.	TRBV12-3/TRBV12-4	CASSYSGLSYNEQFF	TGTGCCAGCAGTTACTCGGGCCTCTCCTACAATGAGCAGTTCTTC
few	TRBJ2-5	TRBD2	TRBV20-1	CSASPTSGDYQETQYF	TGCAGTGCTAGCCCAACTAGCGGGGACTACCAAGAGACCCAGTACTTC
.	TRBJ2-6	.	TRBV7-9	CASGQGFEVGANVLTF	TGTGCCAGCGGGCAGGGTTTCGAAGTTGGGGCCAACGTCCTGACTTTC
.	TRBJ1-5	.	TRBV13	CASSLNGRGYSNQPQHF	TGTGCCAGCAGCTTAAATGGCAGGGGCTATAGCAATCAGCCCCAGCATTTT